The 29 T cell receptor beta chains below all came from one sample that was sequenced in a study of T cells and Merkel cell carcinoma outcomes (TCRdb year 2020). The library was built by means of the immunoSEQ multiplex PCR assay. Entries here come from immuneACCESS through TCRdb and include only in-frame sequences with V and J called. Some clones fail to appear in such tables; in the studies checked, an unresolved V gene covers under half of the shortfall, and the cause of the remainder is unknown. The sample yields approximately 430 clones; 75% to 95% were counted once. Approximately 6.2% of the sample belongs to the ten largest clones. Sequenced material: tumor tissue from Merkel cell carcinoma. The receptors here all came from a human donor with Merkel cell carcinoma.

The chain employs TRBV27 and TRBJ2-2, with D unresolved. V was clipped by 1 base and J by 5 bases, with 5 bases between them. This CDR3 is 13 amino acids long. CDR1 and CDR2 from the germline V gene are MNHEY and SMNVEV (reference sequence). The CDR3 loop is CASSLWGTGELFF. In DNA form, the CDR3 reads TGTGCCAGCAGTTTATGGGGAACCGGGGAGCTGTTTTTT.

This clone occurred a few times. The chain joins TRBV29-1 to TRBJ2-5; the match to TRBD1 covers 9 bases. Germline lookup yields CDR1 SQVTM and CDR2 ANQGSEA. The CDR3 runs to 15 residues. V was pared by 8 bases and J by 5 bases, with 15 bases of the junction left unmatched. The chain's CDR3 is CSSRTGETFGETQYF. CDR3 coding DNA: TGCAGCTCACGGACAGGGGAGACGTTTGGGGAGACCCAGTACTTC.

CDR3 residues: CAWSVGLVGSYNEQFF. CDR3 nucleotide sequence: TGTGCCTGGAGTGTAGGCCTAGTAGGCTCCTACAATGAGCAGTTCTTC. The rearrangement joins TRBV30 to TRBJ2-1; no clear D. CDR1 GTSNPN and CDR2 SVGIG come from the germline V gene (reference sequence). The V end was cut by 0 bases, the J end by 0 bases, with 12 bases between. The CDR3 covers 16 residues.

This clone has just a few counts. The CDR3 spells CASSQDSYYEQYF. The CDR3 DNA is TGCGCCAGCAGCCAAGACAGCTACTACGAGCAGTACTTC. The genes are TRBV4-3 and TRBJ2-7; D call uncertain. The CDR3 totals 13 residues. V was cut by 0 bases and J by 3 bases, with 6 bases left in between. Looked up from germline, CDR1 is LGHNA and CDR2 is YSLEER.

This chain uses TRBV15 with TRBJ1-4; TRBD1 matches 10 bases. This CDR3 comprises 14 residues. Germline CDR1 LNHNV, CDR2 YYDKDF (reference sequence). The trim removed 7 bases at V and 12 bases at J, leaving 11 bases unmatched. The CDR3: CATTRGTGEMELFF. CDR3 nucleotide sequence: TGTGCCACCACACGGGGGACAGGGGAGATGGAACTGTTTTTT.

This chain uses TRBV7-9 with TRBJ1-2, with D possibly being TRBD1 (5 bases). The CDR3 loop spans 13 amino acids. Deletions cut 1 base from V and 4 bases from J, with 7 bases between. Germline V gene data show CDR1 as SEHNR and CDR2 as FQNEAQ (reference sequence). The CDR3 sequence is CASSLDDSYGYTF. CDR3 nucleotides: TGTGCCAGCAGCTTAGATGACAGCTATGGCTACACCTTC. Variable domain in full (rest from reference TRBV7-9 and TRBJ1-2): DTGVSQNPRHKITKRGQNVTFRCDPISEHNRLYWYRQTLGQGPEFLTYFQNEAQLEKSRLLSDRFSAERPKGSFSTLEIQRTEQGDSAMYLCASSLDDSYGYTFGSGTRLTVV.

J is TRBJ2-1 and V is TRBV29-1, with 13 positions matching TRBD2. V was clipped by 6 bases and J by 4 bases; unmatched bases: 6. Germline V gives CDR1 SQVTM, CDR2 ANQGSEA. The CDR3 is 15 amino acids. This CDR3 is CSVVTSGGNYNEQFF. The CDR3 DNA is TGCAGCGTGGTGACTAGCGGGGGGAATTACAATGAGCAGTTCTTC.

The CDR3 protein is CASSFYGDQPQHF. CDR3 DNA sequence: TGTGCCAGCAGTTTTTATGGGGATCAGCCCCAGCATTTT. The rearrangement joins TRBV27 to TRBJ1-5; D not certain. The CDR3 runs to 13 residues. CDR1 and CDR2 (germline): MNHEY, SMNVEV (reference sequence). Trimming removed 3 bases from V and 5 bases from J, with 8 bases in between.

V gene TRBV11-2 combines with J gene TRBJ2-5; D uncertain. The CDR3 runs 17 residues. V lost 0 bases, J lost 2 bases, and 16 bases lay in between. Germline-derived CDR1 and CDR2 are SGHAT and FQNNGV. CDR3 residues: CASSLDSIYGRQETQYF. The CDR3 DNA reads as TGTGCCAGCAGCTTAGATAGCATATATGGCAGGCAAGAGACCCAGTACTTC.

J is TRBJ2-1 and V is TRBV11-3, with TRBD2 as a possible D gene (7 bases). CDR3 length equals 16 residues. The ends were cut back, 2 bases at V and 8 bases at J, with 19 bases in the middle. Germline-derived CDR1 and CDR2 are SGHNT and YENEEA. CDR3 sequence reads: CASSLYGGGAGDEQFF. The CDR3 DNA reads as TGTGCCAGCAGCTTATATGGAGGGGGGGCCGGGGATGAGCAGTTCTTC.

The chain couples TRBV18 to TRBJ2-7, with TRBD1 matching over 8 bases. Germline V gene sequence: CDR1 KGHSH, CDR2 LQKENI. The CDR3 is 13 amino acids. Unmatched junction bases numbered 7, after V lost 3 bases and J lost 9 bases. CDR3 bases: TGTGCCAGCTCACCGGACAGGGTTTCGGTGCAGTACTTC. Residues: CASSPDRVSVQYF.

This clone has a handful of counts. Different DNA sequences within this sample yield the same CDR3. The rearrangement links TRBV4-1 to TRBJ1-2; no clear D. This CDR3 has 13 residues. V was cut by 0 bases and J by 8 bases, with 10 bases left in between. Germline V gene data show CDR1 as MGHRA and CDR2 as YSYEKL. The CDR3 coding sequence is TGCGCCAGCAGCCAAGATGCAGGATTAGGCTACACCTTC. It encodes CASSQDAGLGYTF.

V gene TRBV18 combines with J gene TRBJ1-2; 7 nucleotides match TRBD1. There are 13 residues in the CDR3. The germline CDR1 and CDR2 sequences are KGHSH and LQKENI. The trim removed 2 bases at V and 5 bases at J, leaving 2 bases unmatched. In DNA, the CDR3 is TGTGCCAGCTCACCAGACAGGGATTATGGCTACACCTTC. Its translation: CASSPDRDYGYTF.

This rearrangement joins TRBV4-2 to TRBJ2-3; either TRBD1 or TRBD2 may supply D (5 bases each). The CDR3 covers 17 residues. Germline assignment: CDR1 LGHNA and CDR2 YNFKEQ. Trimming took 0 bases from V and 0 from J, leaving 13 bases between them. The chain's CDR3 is CASSQEGPGVSTDTQYF. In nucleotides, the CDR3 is TGTGCCAGCAGCCAAGAGGGACCCGGGGTTAGCACAGATACGCAGTATTTT.

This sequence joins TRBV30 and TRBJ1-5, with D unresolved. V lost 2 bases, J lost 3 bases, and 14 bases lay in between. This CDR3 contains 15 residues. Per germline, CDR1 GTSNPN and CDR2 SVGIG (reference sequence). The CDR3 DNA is TGTGCCTGGAGTACCGTTGGACGAAACAATCAGCCCCAGCATTTT. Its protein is CAWSTVGRNNQPQHF.

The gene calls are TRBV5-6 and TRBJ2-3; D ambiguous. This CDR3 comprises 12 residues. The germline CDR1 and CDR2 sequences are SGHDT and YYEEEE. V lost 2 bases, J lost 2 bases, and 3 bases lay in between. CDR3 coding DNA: TGTGCCAGCAGCTTCTACACAGATACGCAGTATTTT. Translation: CASSFYTDTQYF.

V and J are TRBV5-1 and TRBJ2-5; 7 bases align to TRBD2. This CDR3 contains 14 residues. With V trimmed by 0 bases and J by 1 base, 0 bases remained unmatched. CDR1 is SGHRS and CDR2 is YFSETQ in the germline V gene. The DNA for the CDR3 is TGCGCCAGCAGCTTGGGCGGGGGCCAAGAGACCCAGTACTTC. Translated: CASSLGGGQETQYF.

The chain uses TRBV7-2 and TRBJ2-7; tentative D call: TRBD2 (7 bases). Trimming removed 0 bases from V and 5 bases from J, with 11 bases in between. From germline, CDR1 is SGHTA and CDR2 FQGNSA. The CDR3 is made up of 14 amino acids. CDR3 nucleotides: TGTGCCAGCAGCTTAGCGGGGGGGCCAAACGAGCAGTACTTC. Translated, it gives CASSLAGGPNEQYF.

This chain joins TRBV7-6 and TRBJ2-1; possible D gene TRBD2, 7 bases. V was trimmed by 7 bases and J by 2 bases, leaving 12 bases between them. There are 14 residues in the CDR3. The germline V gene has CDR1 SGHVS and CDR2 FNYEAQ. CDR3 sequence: CASIRGGPYNEQFF. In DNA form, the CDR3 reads TGTGCCAGCATCCGCGGGGGCCCCTACAATGAGCAGTTCTTC.

CDR3 region: CAIRPGTGGLGYTF. CDR3 nucleotides: TGTGCCATCAGGCCAGGGACAGGGGGTTTAGGCTACACCTTC. The V gene is TRBV10-3, the J gene TRBJ1-2; 11 bases are shared with TRBD1. The CDR3 extends over 14 amino acids. Germline V gene lookup returns CDR1 ENHRY and CDR2 SYGVKD. Trimming took 6 bases from V and 8 from J; bases not matched to a gene: 8.

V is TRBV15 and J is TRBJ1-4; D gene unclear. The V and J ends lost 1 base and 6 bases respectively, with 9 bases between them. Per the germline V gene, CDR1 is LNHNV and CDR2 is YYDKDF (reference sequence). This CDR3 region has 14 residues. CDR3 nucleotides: TGTGCCACCAGCAGAGGAAGGGTTGATGAAAAACTGTTTTTT. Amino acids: CATSRGRVDEKLFF.

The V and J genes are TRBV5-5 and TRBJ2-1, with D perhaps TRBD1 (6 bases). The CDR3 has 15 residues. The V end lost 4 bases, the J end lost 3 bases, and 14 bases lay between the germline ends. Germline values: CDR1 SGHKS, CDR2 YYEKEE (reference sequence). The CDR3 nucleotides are TGTGCCAGCAGCCCCATTAGGGGGAACTACAATGAGCAGTTCTTC. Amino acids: CASSPIRGNYNEQFF.

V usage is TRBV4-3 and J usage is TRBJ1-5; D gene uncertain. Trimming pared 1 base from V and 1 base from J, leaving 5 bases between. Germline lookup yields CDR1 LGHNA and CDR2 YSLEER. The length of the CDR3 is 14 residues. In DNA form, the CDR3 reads TGCGCCAGCAGCCAAGGGTGGAGCAATCAGCCCCAGCATTTT. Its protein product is CASSQGWSNQPQHF.

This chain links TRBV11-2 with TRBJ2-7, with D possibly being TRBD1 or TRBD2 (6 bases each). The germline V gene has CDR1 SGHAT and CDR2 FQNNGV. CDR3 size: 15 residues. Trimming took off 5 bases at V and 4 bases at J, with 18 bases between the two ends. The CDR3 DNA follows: TGTGCCAGCAGCGACCGGTCGGGGGCGGGTTACGAGCAGTACTTC. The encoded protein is CASSDRSGAGYEQYF.

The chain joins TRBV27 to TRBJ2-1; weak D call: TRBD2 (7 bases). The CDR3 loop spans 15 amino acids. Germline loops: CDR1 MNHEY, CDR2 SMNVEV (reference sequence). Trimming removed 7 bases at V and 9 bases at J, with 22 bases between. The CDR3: CASTTGLGGPREQFF. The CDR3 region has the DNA TGTGCCAGCACCACAGGTCTGGGGGGGCCGCGTGAGCAGTTCTTC.

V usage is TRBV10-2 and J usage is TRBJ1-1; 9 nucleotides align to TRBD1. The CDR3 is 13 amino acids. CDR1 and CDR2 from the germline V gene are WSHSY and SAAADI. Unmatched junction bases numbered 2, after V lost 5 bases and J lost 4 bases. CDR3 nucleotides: TGCGCCAGCAGTCTGACAGGGGGCACTGAAGCTTTCTTT. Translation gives CASSLTGGTEAFF.

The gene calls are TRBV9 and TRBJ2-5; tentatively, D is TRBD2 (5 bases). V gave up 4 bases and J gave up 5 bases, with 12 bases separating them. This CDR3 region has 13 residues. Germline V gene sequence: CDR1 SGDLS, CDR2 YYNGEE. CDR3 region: CASSPEGRETQYF. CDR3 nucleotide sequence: TGTGCCAGCAGCCCCGAGGGCCGGGAGACCCAGTACTTC. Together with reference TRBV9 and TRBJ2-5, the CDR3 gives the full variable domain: DSGVTQTPKHLITATGQRVTLRCSPRSGDLSVYWYQQSLDQGLQFLIQYYNGEERAKGNILERFSAQQFPDLHSELNLSSLELGDSALYFCASSPEGRETQYFGPGTRLLVL.

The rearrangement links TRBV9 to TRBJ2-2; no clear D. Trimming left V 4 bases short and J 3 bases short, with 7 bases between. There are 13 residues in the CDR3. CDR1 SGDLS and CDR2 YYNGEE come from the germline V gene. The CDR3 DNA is TGTGCCAGCAGCCCGCAAGACACCGGGGAGCTGTTTTTT. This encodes CASSPQDTGELFF.

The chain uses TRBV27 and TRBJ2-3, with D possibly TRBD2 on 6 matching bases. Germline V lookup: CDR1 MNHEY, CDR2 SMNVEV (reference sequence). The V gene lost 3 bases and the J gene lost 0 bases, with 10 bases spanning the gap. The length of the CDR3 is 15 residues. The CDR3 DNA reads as TGTGCCAGCAGTTTTGGAGGGAGGAGCACAGATACGCAGTATTTT. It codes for CASSFGGRSTDTQYF.